The 26 T cell receptor beta chains listed next were all sequenced from one sample in a study of T cells in Graves' hyperthyroidism and ophthalmopathy. RNA transcripts served as the template for amplifying TCR beta CDR3 regions. A first-round RT-PCR of the TCR CDR3 used the HTBI primer set. One entry per CDR3 protein results from TCRdb running MiXCR on the multiplex PCR reads. This table has under 350,000 distinct CDR3 sequences, under 25% appearing once. The sequencing input was blood. All receptors derive from a woman between 45 and 65 years old with Graves' hyperthyroidism.

This rearrangement joins TRBV7-9 to TRBJ1-1; 9 bases fit TRBD1. J was trimmed by 5 bases and V by 2 bases; bases with no gene match: 6. The CDR3 sequence is 15 residues long. From germline, CDR1 is SEHNR and CDR2 FQNEAQ (reference sequence). CDR3 bases: TGTGCCAGCAGCTTACTACAGGGGGCTGGGACTGAAGCTTTCTTT. It is translated as CASSLLQGAGTEAFF.

The chain joins TRBV6-2 or TRBV6-3 to TRBJ2-1, with D possibly called TRBD1 or TRBD2 (7 bases each). The germline V and J ends were trimmed by 6 bases and 8 bases, with 14 bases remaining between them. This CDR3 comprises 13 residues. Looked up from germline, CDR1 is MNHEY and CDR2 is SVGEGT. The CDR3 nucleotides read TGTGCCAGCAGCCAGGGGGGGGATGATGAGCAGTTCTTC. Protein product: CASSQGGDDEQFF.

This clonotype was found many times. The chain has TRBV28 and TRBJ2-7; 9 bases agree with TRBD1. J lost 4 bases, V lost 4 bases, and 11 bases had no gene match. Germline CDR1 MDHEN, CDR2 SYDVKM. This CDR3 is 16 amino acids long. CDR3 residues: CASSSDRGEVRYEQYF. The CDR3 DNA is TGTGCCAGCAGTTCGGACAGGGGAGAGGTGCGGTACGAGCAGTACTTC.

CDR3 protein: CASSLGPGRTEAFF. DNA for the CDR3: TGTGCCAGCAGCCTGGGCCCGGGGAGGACTGAAGCTTTCTTT. The chain carries TRBV5-6 and TRBJ1-1; D is unresolved. There are 14 residues in the CDR3. Germline assignment: CDR1 SGHDT and CDR2 YYEEEE. V was clipped by 4 bases and J by 5 bases, with 15 bases between them.

This clonotype was observed a handful of times. The V gene is TRBV19, the J gene TRBJ2-7; possibly TRBD1 for D (6 bases). Trimming cost V 3 bases and J 0 bases, with 9 bases left between them. In germline, CDR1 is LNHDA, CDR2 SQIVND (reference sequence). The CDR3 totals 14 residues. CDR3 sequence (DNA): TGTGCCAGTAGTATGACAGGAAGCTCCTACGAGCAGTACTTC. It codes for CASSMTGSSYEQYF.

This clonotype appeared many times. The CDR3 spells CASSSGLAQVFSYNEQFF. The CDR3 DNA is TGTGCCAGCAGCTCCGGACTAGCGCAAGTATTCTCCTACAATGAGCAGTTCTTC. This chain joins TRBV11-3 and TRBJ2-1; 9 bases are a match to TRBD2. The CDR3 covers 18 residues. Per germline, CDR1 SGHNT and CDR2 YENEEA. Unmatched junction bases numbered 10, after V lost 4 bases and J lost 0 bases.

Concerning this clonotype itself: This sequence may be a read error, since a much larger clone differs from it by one base. The chain couples TRBV9 to TRBJ2-7; 7 bases line up with TRBD1. The junction had 7 bases not matched to a gene; V was cut back by 4 bases and J by 9 bases. CDR1 and CDR2 (germline): SGDLS, YYNGEE. The CDR3 runs 12 residues. The CDR3 sequence is CASSLGTVAQYF. Written as DNA, the CDR3 is TGTGCCAGCAGCCTTGGGACAGTGGCGCAGTACTTC.

There are many counts of this clonotype. The chain links TRBV28 to TRBJ1-1; the match to TRBD1 covers 7 bases. Trimming cost V 2 bases and J 0 bases; bases outside gene matches: 3. This CDR3 is 15 amino acids long. CDR1 and CDR2 (germline): MDHEN, SYDVKM. The CDR3 here is CASSLLGQLNTEAFF. The CDR3 bases are TGTGCCAGCAGTTTACTGGGACAGCTGAACACTGAAGCTTTCTTT.

This clonotype came up a few times. The gene calls are TRBV6-4 and TRBJ2-3, with TRBD2 matching over 7 bases. V was clipped by 5 bases and J by 5 bases; unmatched bases: 16. Germline V CDR1 and CDR2: MRHNA, SNTAGT. This CDR3 is 17 amino acids long. The CDR3 loop is CASSPRGLAVVGDTQYF. CDR3 sequence (DNA): TGTGCCAGCAGTCCTAGAGGGCTAGCGGTCGTGGGAGATACGCAGTATTTT.

This clonotype was counted at least ten times. This rearrangement joins TRBV20-1 to TRBJ2-7; perhaps TRBD1 as D (5 bases). Trimming shortened V by 6 bases and J by 2 bases, and 17 bases separated the two germline ends. This CDR3 has 14 residues. Germline CDR1 reads DFQATT; CDR2 reads SNEGSKA (reference sequence). CDR3 nucleotides: TGCAGTGCCCCAGACAGAGGAGCCCCCTACGAGCAGTACTTC. Translating gives CSAPDRGAPYEQYF.

This clonotype was observed at least ten times. The rearrangement uses TRBV6-1 and TRBJ2-1, with 13 nucleotides matching TRBD2. Germline assignment: CDR1 MNHNS and CDR2 SASEGT. The CDR3 has 15 amino acids. J was trimmed by 10 bases and V by 8 bases; bases with no gene match: 11. The CDR3 bases are TGTGCCAGCCATACTAGCGGGAGGGCGCTAGGAGAGCAGTTCTTC. This encodes CASHTSGRALGEQFF.

This chain uses TRBV15 with TRBJ1-2; the D is unclear. CDR3 length: 15 residues. Per germline, CDR1 LNHNV and CDR2 YYDKDF (reference sequence). V was cut by 0 bases and J by 8 bases, with 16 bases left in between. The CDR3 region is CATSRDYKGLKGYTF. In nucleotides, the CDR3 is TGTGCCACCAGCAGAGACTATAAGGGCCTAAAAGGCTACACCTTC.

The chain employs TRBV5-1 and TRBJ1-2; no clear D. The CDR3 totals 16 residues. From germline, CDR1 is SGHRS and CDR2 YFSETQ. Trimming cost V 2 bases and J 1 base, with 15 bases left between them. The CDR3 protein is CASSFFSGRDNYGYTF. CDR3 DNA: TGCGCCAGCAGCTTCTTTTCGGGAAGAGATAACTATGGCTACACCTTC.

The chain links TRBV3-1 to TRBJ2-2; perhaps TRBD2 as D (6 bases). Between the trimmed V and J ends, which lost 5 bases and 6 bases, there was a span of 10 bases. The CDR3 runs to 13 residues. Per germline, CDR1 LGHDT and CDR2 YNNKEL (reference sequence). The CDR3 sequence: CASSTRRAGELFF. CDR3 nucleotide sequence: TGTGCCAGCAGCACCCGGAGGGCCGGGGAGCTGTTTTTT.

This clonotype was seen only a few times. The chain joins TRBV29-1 to TRBJ2-3; 8 bases are a match to TRBD2. V shed 7 bases, J shed 5 bases, and the junction held 11 bases outside the gene matches. The germline gives CDR1 SQVTM, CDR2 ANQGSEA. The CDR3 has 14 amino acids. The CDR3 region has the DNA TGCAGCGGCACCGGGGGTCTAGCGGGAGATACGCAGTATTTT. Protein: CSGTGGLAGDTQYF.

This clonotype came up many times. The rearrangement joins TRBV5-1 to TRBJ2-1; D is perhaps TRBD1 (6 bases). V was clipped by 4 bases and J by 1 base, with 9 bases between them. Germline CDR1 reads SGHRS; CDR2 reads YFSETQ. The CDR3 spans 14 residues. The CDR3 reads CASSQGQSYNEQFF. In DNA, the CDR3 is TGCGCCAGCAGCCAAGGACAGTCCTACAATGAGCAGTTCTTC.

This clonotype was detected only a few times. The chain has TRBV6-2 or TRBV6-3 and TRBJ1-4, with 9 bases that match TRBD1. With V trimmed by 6 bases and J by 11 bases, 4 bases remained unmatched. The CDR3 has 12 residues. In germline, CDR1 is MNHEY, CDR2 SVGEGT. The CDR3 coding sequence is TGTGCCAGCAGCCGGGACAGGGAGAAACTGTTTTTT. This sequence encodes CASSRDREKLFF.

This clonotype was picked up a small number of times. The V and J genes are TRBV20-1 and TRBJ2-1; D is undetermined. Trimming removed 0 bases at V and 4 bases at J, with 7 bases between. Germline lookup yields CDR1 DFQATT and CDR2 SNEGSKA (reference sequence). CDR3 length equals 13 residues. The CDR3 DNA is TGCAGTGCTAGAGATTTGTCGTACAATGAGCAGTTCTTC. Translating gives CSARDLSYNEQFF.

This clonotype has at least ten counts. The V call is TRBV2, the J call TRBJ2-2; TRBD2 aligns across 11 bases. CDR1 SNHLY and CDR2 FYNNEI come from the germline V gene. The CDR3 extends over 15 amino acids. The trim removed 6 bases at V and 5 bases at J, leaving 5 bases unmatched. CDR3 nucleotide sequence: TGTGCCAGCAGCCTAGCGGGAGGTGGGACCGGGGAGCTGTTTTTT. Translating gives CASSLAGGGTGELFF.

V is TRBV9 and J is TRBJ2-5; 10 bases agree with TRBD1. The CDR3 covers 20 residues. V lost 4 bases to trimming and J lost 1 base; unmatched junction nucleotides: 19. Germline V gene data show CDR1 as SGDLS and CDR2 as YYNGEE. The CDR3 nucleotides read TGTGCCAGCAGCCCCAGACAGGGGGCTCTTCTCCGCGATTTCCAAGAGACCCAGTACTTC. Amino acids: CASSPRQGALLRDFQETQYF. The full variable domain, with the rest looked up from reference TRBV9 and TRBJ2-5, is DSGVTQTPKHLITATGQRVTLRCSPRSGDLSVYWYQQSLDQGLQFLIQYYNGEERAKGNILERFSAQQFPDLHSELNLSSLELGDSALYFCASSPRQGALLRDFQETQYFGPGTRLLVL.

The table lists this clonotype with a few counts. V is TRBV6-1 and J is TRBJ1-2, with 10 bases that match TRBD1. Per the germline V gene, CDR1 is MNHNS and CDR2 is SASEGT. The V and J ends lost 5 bases and 5 bases, in that order; junction bases with no gene match: 8. The CDR3 runs 15 residues. The CDR3 bases are TGTGCCAGCAGTACGACTAGGGACAGGGGTTATGGCTACACCTTC. Its translation: CASSTTRDRGYGYTF.

This clonotype showed up just a few times. The chain employs TRBV20-1 and TRBJ1-1, with a tentative D call TRBD1 (6 bases). CDR1 is DFQATT and CDR2 is SNEGSKA in the germline V gene (reference sequence). V was shortened by 5 bases and J by 1 base, with 11 bases between the two germline ends. The CDR3 runs 13 residues. The CDR3: CSAPGQWNTEAFF. The CDR3 DNA is TGCAGTGCTCCGGGACAATGGAACACTGAAGCTTTCTTT.

The sample holds one count of this clonotype. This chain connects TRBV2 to TRBJ2-1; perhaps TRBD1 as D (6 bases). Trimming removed 1 base at V and 4 bases at J, with 11 bases between. CDR1 is SNHLY, CDR2 FYNNEI, per germline. The CDR3 is made up of 15 amino acids. This CDR3 is CASSEEVGGYNEQFF. The CDR3 bases are TGTGCCAGCAGTGAAGAGGTAGGGGGTTACAATGAGCAGTTCTTC. The whole variable domain, filled in from reference TRBV2 and TRBJ2-1, reads EPEVTQTPSHQVTQMGQEVILRCVPISNHLYFYWYRQILGQKVEFLVSFYNNEISEKSEIFDDQFSVERPDGSNFTLKIRSTKLEDSAMYFCASSEEVGGYNEQFFGPGTRLTVL.

The genes are TRBV20-1 and TRBJ2-7, with 8 nucleotides matching TRBD2. The J call may be wrong; the DNA end is better matched by TRBJ2-1. The V gene's germline CDR1 is DFQATT and CDR2 SNEGSKA (reference sequence). The CDR3 is made up of 16 amino acids. CDR3 sequence: CSARRDLTSGPYEQFF. In nucleotides, the CDR3 is TGCAGTGCTAGACGGGATCTAACTAGCGGTCCCTACGAGCAGTTCTTC.

This chain links TRBV6-2 or TRBV6-3 with TRBJ2-2; D is possibly TRBD1 (6 bases). V lost 3 bases and J lost 4, with 18 bases in between. The CDR3 totals 17 residues. Germline V gives CDR1 MNHEY, CDR2 SVGEGT. CDR3 coding DNA: TGTGCCAGCAGTTATGCCCCTCTGGGGGCCCTCACCGGGGAGCTGTTTTTT. It specifies CASSYAPLGALTGELFF.

This chain joins TRBV7-6 and TRBJ2-7; no clear D. Germline values: CDR1 SGHVS, CDR2 FNYEAQ. There are 15 residues in the CDR3. With 1 base removed from V and 2 bases from J, the gap between germline ends came to 12 bases. The CDR3 nucleotides read TGTGCCAGCAGCTTAGGATCCAGGTCCACCTACGAGCAGTACTTC. This sequence encodes CASSLGSRSTYEQYF.